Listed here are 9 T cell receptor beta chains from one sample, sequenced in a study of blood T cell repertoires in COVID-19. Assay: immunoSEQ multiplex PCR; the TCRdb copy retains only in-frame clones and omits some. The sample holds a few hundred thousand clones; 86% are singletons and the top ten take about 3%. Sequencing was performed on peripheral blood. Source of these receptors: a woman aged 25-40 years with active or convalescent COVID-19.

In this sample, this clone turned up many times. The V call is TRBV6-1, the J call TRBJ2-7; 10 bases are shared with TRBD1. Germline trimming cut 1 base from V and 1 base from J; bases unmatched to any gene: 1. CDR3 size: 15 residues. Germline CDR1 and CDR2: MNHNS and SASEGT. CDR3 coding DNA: TGTGCCAGCAGTGAAGGGACAGGGGGGTCCTACGAGCAGTACTTC. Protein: CASSEGTGGSYEQYF.

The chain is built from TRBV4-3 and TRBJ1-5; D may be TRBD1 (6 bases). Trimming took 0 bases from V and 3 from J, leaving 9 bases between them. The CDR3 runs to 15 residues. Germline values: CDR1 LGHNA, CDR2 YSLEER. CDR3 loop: CASSQDRDINQPQHF. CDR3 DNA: TGCGCCAGCAGCCAAGACCGGGACATCAATCAGCCCCAGCATTTT.

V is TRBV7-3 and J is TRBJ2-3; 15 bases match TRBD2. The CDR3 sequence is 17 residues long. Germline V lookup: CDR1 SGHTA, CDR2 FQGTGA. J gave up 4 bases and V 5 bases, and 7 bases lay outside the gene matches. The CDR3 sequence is CASSRTSGGAGADTQYF. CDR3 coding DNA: TGTGCCAGCAGCCGGACTAGCGGGGGGGCCGGGGCAGATACGCAGTATTTT.

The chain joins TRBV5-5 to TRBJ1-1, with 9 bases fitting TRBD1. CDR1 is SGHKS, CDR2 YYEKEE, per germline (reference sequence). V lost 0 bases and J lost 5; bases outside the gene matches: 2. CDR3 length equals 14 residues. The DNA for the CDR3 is TGTGCCAGCAGCTTGGATGGGACAGGGACTGAAGCTTTCTTT. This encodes CASSLDGTGTEAFF.

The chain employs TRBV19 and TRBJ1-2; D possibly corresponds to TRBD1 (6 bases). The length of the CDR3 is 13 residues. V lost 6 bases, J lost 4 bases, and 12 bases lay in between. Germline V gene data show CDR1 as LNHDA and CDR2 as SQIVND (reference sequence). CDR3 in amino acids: CASRPGHRYGYTF. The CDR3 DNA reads TGTGCCAGTAGACCGGGACACCGCTATGGCTACACCTTC.

Here the CDR3 reads CAISESTVDTQYF. CDR3 sequence (DNA): TGTGCCATCAGTGAGTCGACAGTAGATACGCAGTATTTT. The rearrangement links TRBV10-3 to TRBJ2-3; D perhaps matches TRBD1 (5 bases). The V and J ends lost 0 bases and 5 bases respectively, with 6 bases between them. Germline values: CDR1 ENHRY, CDR2 SYGVKD. This CDR3 is 13 amino acids long.

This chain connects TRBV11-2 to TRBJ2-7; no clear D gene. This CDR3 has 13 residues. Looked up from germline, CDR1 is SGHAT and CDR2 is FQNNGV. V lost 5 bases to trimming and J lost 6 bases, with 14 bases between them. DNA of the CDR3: TGTGCCAGCAGCAGAGATGTTGGTCGCGAGCAGTACTTC. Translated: CASSRDVGREQYF.

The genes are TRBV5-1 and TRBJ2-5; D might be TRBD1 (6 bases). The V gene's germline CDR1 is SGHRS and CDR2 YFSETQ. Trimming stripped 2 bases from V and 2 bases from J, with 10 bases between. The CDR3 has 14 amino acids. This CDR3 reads CASSFGQIQETQYF. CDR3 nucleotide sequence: TGCGCCAGCAGCTTCGGACAGATTCAAGAGACCCAGTACTTC. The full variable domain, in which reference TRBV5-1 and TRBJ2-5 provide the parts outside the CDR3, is KAGVTQTPRYLIKTRGQQVTLSCSPISGHRSVSWYQQTPGQGLQFLFEYFSETQRNKGNFPGRFSGRQFSNSRSEMNVSTLELGDSALYLCASSFGQIQETQYFGPGTRLLVL.

The CDR3 bases are TGTGCCAGCTCACTTAGAGGTGGTGTCGAGCAGTTCTTC. It codes for CASSLRGGVEQFF. The genes are TRBV18 and TRBJ2-1; D gene uncertain. Trimming shortened V by 4 bases and J by 10 bases, and 14 bases separated the two germline ends. The CDR3 contains 13 residues. Germline V gives CDR1 KGHSH, CDR2 LQKENI.